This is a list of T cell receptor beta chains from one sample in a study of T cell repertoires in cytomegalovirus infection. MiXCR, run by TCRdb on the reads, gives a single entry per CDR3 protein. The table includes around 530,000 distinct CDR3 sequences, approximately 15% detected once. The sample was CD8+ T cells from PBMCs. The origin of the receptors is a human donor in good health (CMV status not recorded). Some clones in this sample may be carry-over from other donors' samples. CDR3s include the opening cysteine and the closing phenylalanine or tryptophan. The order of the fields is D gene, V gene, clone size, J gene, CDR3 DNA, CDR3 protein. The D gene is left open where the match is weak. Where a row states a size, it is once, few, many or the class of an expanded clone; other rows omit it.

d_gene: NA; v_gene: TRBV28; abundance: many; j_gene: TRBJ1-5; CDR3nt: TGTGCCAGCAGTTTATGGGACAGACGGAATCAGCCCCAGCATTTT; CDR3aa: CASSLWDRRNQPQHF
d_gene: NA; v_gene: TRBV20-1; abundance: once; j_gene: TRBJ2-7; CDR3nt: TGCAGTGCAGCCCCCGATAGGTTGAACCACGAGCAGTACTTC; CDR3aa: CSAAPDRLNHEQYF
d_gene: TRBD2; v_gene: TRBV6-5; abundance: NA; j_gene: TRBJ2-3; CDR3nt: TGTGCCAGCAGACTCCTTAGCGGGAGAACGACAGATACGCAGTATTTT; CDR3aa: CASRLLSGRTTDTQYF
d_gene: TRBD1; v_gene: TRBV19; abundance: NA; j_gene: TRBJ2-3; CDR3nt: TGTGCCAGTAGTCTCCGGGACAGGGGGCCCACAGATACGCAGTATTTT; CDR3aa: CASSLRDRGPTDTQYF
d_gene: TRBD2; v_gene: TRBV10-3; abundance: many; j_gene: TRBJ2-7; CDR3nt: TGTGCCATCAGGACGGGAGGCTCCTACGAGCAGTACTTC; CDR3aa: CAIRTGGSYEQYF
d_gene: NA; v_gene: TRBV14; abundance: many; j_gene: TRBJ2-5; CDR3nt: TGTGCCAGCAGCCAAGTTGCGGGGAGCGGCCAAGAGACCCAGTACTTC; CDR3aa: CASSQVAGSGQETQYF
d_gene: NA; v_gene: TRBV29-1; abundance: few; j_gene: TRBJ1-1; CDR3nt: TGCAGCGTTGTGCCCACGAACACTGAAGCTTTCTTT; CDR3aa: CSVVPTNTEAFF
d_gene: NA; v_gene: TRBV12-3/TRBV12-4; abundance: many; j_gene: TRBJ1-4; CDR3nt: TGTGCCAGCAGTTACTCAGGGTCCACTAATGAAAAACTGTTTTTT; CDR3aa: CASSYSGSTNEKLFF
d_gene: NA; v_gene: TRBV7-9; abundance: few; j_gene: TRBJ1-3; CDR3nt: TGTGCCAGCAGCGCCGAAGGTGGAGTACCTGGAAACACCATATATTTT; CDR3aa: CASSAEGGVPGNTIYF
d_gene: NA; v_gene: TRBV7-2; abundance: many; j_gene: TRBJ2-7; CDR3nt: TGTGCCAGCAGCTTTGTGGGAGAGACCTTCGAGCAGTACTTC; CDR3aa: CASSFVGETFEQYF
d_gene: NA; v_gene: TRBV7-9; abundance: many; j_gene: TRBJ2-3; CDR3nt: TGTGCCAGCAGCTCTCCATGGACTGAGCTGGGTACAGATACGCAGTATTTT; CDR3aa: CASSSPWTELGTDTQYF
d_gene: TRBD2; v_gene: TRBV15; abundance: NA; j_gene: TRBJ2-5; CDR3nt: TGTGCCACCAGCAGAGAACTAGCGGGGGAGACCCAGTACTTC; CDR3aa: CATSRELAGETQYF
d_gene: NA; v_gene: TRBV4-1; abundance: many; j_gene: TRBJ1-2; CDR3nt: TGCGCCAGCAGCCAAATGCCCTCACCGGTCACCGTCTATGGCTACACCTTC; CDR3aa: CASSQMPSPVTVYGYTF
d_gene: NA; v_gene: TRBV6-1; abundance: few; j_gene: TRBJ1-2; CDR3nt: TGTGCCAGCAGTGAAGCGGCAGTGCGGGTATTCTACACCTTC; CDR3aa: CASSEAAVRVFYTF
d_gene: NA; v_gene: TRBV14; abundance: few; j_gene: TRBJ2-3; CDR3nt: TGTGCCAGCAGCCATGACAGCTTTAGCACAGATACGCAGTATTTT; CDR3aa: CASSHDSFSTDTQYF
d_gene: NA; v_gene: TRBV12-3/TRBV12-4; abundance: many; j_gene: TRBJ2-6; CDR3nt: TGTGCCAGCAGTTTATCGCCAGGCCCAGGATCTGGGGCCAACGTCCTGACTTTC; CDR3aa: CASSLSPGPGSGANVLTF
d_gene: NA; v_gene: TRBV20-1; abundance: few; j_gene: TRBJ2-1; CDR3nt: TGCAGTGTTAGGGGATCCTCCTACAATGAGCAGTTCTTC; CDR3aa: CSVRGSSYNEQFF
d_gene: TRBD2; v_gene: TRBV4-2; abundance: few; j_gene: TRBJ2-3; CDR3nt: TGTGCCAGCAGCCAAGCAGCCCGGACTAGCGCTTTCACAGATACGCAGTATTTT; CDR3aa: CASSQAARTSAFTDTQYF
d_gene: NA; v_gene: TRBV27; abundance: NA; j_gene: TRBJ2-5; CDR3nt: TGTGCCAGCAGCTCACCACTCCAAGAGACCCAGTACTTC; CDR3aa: CASSSPLQETQYF
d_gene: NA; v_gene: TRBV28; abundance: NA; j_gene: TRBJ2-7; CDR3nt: TGTGCCAGCATTTCAGATAGATCCTACGAGCAGTACTTC; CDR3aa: CASISDRSYEQYF
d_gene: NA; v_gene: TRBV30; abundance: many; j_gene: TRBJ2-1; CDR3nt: TGTGCCTGGAGTGTGGTCGGCAATGAGCAGTTCTTC; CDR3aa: CAWSVVGNEQFF
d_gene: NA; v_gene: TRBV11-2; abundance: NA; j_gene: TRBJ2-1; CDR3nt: TGTGCCAGCAGCCCCCCGGCGCCCGATGAGCAGTTCTTC; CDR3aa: CASSPPAPDEQFF
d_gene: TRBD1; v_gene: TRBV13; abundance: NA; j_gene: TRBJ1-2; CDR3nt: TGTGCCAGCAGCTCACGGACAGGGACGGTGGGCTACACCTTC; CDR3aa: CASSSRTGTVGYTF
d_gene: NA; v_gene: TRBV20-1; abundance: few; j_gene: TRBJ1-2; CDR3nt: TGCAGTGCGTGGACAGATGAGTATGGCTACACCTTC; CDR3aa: CSAWTDEYGYTF
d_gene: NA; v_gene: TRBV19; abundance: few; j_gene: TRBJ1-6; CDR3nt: TGTGCCAGTAGGGGCGGTCGCGGCTTTAATTCACCCCTCCACTTT; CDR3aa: CASRGGRGFNSPLHF
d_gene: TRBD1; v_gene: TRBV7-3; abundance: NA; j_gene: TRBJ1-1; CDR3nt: TGTGCCAGCAGCCAACTCCGGGACAGGGGGGTGAACACTGAAGCTTTCTTT; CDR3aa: CASSQLRDRGVNTEAFF
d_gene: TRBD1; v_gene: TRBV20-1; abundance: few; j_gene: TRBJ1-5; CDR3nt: TGCAGTGCTAGAGGGGGGGATGACAGGGGGCAACAGCCCCAGCATTTT; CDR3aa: CSARGGDDRGQQPQHF
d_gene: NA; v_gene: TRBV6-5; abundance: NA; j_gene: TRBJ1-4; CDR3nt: TGTGCCAGCAGTTACTCGCATTTTGGAGCAAATAATGAAAAACTGTTTTTT; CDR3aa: CASSYSHFGANNEKLFF
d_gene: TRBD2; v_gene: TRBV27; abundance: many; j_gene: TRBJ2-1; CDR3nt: TGTGCCAGCAGTTTCTCACTAGCGGGATGGGGTGAGCAGTTCTTC; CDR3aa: CASSFSLAGWGEQFF
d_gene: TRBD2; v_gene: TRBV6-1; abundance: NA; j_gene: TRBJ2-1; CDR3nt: TGTGCCAGCAGCCCGACTAGCGGGAGCCAGAGCTCCTACAATGAGCAGTTCTTC; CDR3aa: CASSPTSGSQSSYNEQFF
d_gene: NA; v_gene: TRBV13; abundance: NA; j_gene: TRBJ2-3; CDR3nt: TGTGCCAGCAGCTTAGAATCGGGGGATACGCAGTATTTT; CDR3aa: CASSLESGDTQYF
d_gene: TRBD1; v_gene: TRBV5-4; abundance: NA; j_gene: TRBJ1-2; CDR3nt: TGTGCCAGCAGCTTCTACAGGGGGCCTAACTATGGCTACACCTTC; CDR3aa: CASSFYRGPNYGYTF
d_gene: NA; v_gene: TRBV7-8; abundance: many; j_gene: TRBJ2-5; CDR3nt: TGTGCCAGCAGCTTAGCGCCTGGGGGTCCAGGAAGGACCCAGTACTTC; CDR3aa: CASSLAPGGPGRTQYF
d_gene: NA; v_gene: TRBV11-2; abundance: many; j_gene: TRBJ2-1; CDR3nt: TGTGCCAGCAGCTTAGTCGTGGGAGGACACAATGAGCAGTTCTTC; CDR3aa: CASSLVVGGHNEQFF
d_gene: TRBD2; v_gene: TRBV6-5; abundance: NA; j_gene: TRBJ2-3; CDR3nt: TGTGCCAGCAGTGGCGGAATAGCGGGAGATACAGATACGCAGTATTTT; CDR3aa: CASSGGIAGDTDTQYF
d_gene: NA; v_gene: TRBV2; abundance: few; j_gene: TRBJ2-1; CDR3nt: TGTGCCAGCAGTGAATTAGTCAGGTCGGCCTACAATGAGCAGTTCTTC; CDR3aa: CASSELVRSAYNEQFF
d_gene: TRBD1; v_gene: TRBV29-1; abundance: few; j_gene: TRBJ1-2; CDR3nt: TGCAGCGTACAGGGGGCTGGTGGCTACACCTTC; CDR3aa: CSVQGAGGYTF
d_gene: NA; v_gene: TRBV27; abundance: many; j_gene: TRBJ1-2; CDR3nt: TGTGCCAGCAGTTTATCGATGGGAGGGTCGTCTGGCTACACCTTC; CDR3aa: CASSLSMGGSSGYTF
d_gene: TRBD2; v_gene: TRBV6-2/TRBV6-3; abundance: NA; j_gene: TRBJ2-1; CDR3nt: TGTGCCAGCAGTTTCGGACTAGCGTCGGGCAATGAGCAGTTCTTC; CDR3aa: CASSFGLASGNEQFF
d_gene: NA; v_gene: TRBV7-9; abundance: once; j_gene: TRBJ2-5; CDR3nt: TGTGCCAGCAGTGGCGGCCAAGAGACCACGTACTTC; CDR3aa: CASSGGQETTYF
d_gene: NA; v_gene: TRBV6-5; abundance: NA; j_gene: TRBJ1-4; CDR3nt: TGTGCCAGCAGTTACTCGTTGAGTGCAACTAATGAAAAACTGTTTTTT; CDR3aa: CASSYSLSATNEKLFF
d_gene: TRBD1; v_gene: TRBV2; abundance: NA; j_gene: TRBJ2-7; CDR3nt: TGTGCCAGCAGTGAAGGTTGGGACAGGGGCTACGAGCAGTACTTC; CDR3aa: CASSEGWDRGYEQYF
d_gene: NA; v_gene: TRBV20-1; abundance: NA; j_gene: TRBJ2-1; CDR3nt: TGCACCGGAAGGCGATCCGAGGGGAATGAGCAGTTCTTC; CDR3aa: CTGRRSEGNEQFF
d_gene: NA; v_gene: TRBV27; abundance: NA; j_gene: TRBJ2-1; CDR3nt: TGTGCCAGCAGTGCCTACCAGAGGGGGGGGGATGAGCAGTTCTTC; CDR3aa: CASSAYQRGGDEQFF
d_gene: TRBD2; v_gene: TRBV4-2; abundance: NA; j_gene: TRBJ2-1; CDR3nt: TGTGCCAGCAGGCCCGGACTAGCGGGAGACTACAATGAGCAGTTCTTC; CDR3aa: CASRPGLAGDYNEQFF
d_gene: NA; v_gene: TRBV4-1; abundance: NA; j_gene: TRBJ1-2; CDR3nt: TGCGCCAGCAGCCAAGATCTGGGGGACATCTATGGCTACACCTTC; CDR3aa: CASSQDLGDIYGYTF
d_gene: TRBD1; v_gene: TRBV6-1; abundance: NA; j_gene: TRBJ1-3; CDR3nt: TGTGCCAGCAGTGGATATCGGACAGGGATCTCTGGAAACACCATATATTTT; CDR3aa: CASSGYRTGISGNTIYF
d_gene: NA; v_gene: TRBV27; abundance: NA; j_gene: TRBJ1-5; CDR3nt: TGTGCCAGCAGTTTGCGGGGGGCTGGGCAGCCCCAGCATTTT; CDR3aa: CASSLRGAGQPQHF
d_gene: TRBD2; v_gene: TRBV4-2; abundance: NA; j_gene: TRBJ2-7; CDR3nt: TGTGCCAGCATCTCACTCGGGACTAGCGGGAGCTCCTACGAGCAGTACTTC; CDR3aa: CASISLGTSGSSYEQYF
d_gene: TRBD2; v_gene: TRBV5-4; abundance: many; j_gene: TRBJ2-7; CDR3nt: TGTGCCAGCAGTTCCTTGCCGACTAGCTCGGAATACGAGCAGTACTTC; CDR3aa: CASSSLPTSSEYEQYF
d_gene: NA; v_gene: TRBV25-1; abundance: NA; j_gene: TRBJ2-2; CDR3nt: TGTGCCAGCAGTGAATATACGGATCGATACACCGGGGAGCTGTTTTTT; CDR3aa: CASSEYTDRYTGELFF
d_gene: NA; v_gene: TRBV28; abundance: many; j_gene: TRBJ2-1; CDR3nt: TGTGCCAGCAGTTATATGACCAATAAGCAGTTCTTC; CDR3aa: CASSYMTNKQFF
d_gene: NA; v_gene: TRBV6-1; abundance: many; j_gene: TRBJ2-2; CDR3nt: TGTGCCAGCAGTGAAGCTGATTGGACAGAGAACACCGGGGAGCTGTTTTTT; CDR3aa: CASSEADWTENTGELFF
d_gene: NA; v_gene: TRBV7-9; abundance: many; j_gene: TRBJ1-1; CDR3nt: TGTGCCAGCAGCTTAGTGTCGTCCCCTGAAGCTTTCTTT; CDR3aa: CASSLVSSPEAFF
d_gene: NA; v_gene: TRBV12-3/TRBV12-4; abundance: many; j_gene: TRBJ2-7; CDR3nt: TGTGCCAGCAGTTTTGCGGAGGGCCTTCGGGAGCAGTACTTC; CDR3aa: CASSFAEGLREQYF